The 5 T cell receptor beta chains presented below share a single source sample, sequenced in a study of blood T cell repertoires in COVID-19. Profiling relied on immunoSEQ multiplex PCR, and the TCRdb table lists in-frame clones only, not all of them. Among under 85,000 clones listed, approximately 80% were seen once. Material for sequencing was peripheral blood. The receptors stem from a man aged 25 to 45 with COVID-19, enrolled during active disease.

The gene calls are TRBV2 and TRBJ2-1; 7 bases are a match to TRBD2. The CDR3 length is 11 residues. Trimming at V came to 6 bases and at J to 10 bases, leaving 3 bases not matched to a gene. Germline V lookup: CDR1 SNHLY, CDR2 FYNNEI. CDR3 sequence (DNA): TGTGCCAGCAGCTCGACTAGCGAGCAGTTCTTC. It encodes CASSSTSEQFF.

The rearrangement joins TRBV24-1 to TRBJ1-2; D is possibly TRBD1 (6 bases). The CDR3 contains 14 residues. V was trimmed by 4 bases and J by 7 bases, leaving 15 bases between them. In germline, CDR1 is KGHDR, CDR2 SFDVKD. CDR3 amino acids: CATSDNRVQGGYTF. In DNA, the CDR3 is TGTGCCACCAGTGACAACAGGGTACAGGGTGGCTACACCTTC.

This chain joins TRBV4-3 and TRBJ2-5; TRBD2 matches at 13 bases. CDR3 length: 16 amino acids. V dropped 3 bases and J dropped 4; count of bases not matched to a gene: 5. The V gene's germline CDR1 is LGHNA and CDR2 YSLEER. The CDR3 bases are TGCGCCAGCAGCCAGAACGGACTAGCGGGAGTAGAGACCCAGTACTTC. This encodes CASSQNGLAGVETQYF.

The J gene is TRBJ2-2, the V gene TRBV6-5; perhaps TRBD1 as D (5 bases). V gave up 5 bases and J gave up 8 bases, with 9 bases separating them. Germline loops: CDR1 MNHEY, CDR2 SVGAGI. This CDR3 contains 12 residues. Here the CDR3 reads CASSRQPGELFF. The CDR3 nucleotides read TGTGCCAGCAGTCGACAGCCTGGGGAGCTGTTTTTT.

The gene calls are TRBV24-1 and TRBJ2-1, with TRBD2 matching 7 bases. This CDR3 has 13 residues. Trimming cost V 6 bases and J 6 bases; bases outside gene matches: 4. Germline CDR1 reads KGHDR; CDR2 reads SFDVKD. CDR3 DNA: TGTGCCACCAGTCAAAGCGGGATCAATGAGCAGTTCTTC. Residues: CATSQSGINEQFF.